Shown below are 21 T cell receptor beta chains from a single sample sequenced in a study of early T cells in non-severe SARS-CoV-2 infection. TCRdb re-analysed the 5' RACE reads in MiXCR, keeping a single row per CDR3 protein. The data show tens of thousands of distinct CDR3 sequences, roughly a sixth seen once. Specimen: whole blood. These receptors were obtained from an adult who was a healthcare worker with PCR-confirmed SARS-CoV-2 infection or an uninfected control (not recorded which).

This clonotype came up a few times. This chain joins TRBV29-1 and TRBJ2-5; D is unresolved. Germline assignment: CDR1 SQVTM and CDR2 ANQGSEA. Trimming took off 5 bases at V and 1 base at J, with 5 bases between the two ends. CDR3 length: 11 amino acids. The CDR3 sequence is CSVTFQETQYF. The CDR3 nucleotides read TGCAGCGTTACATTCCAAGAGACCCAGTACTTC.

The sample holds a few counts of this clonotype. The chain's CDR3 is CSVGSGGYEQYF. The DNA of the CDR3 is TGCAGCGTTGGTTCGGGTGGTTACGAGCAGTACTTC. The chain is built from TRBV29-1 and TRBJ2-7, with D unresolved. V was clipped by 4 bases and J by 4 bases, with 11 bases between them. This CDR3 is built from 12 residues. From germline, CDR1 is SQVTM and CDR2 ANQGSEA.

This clonotype showed up just a few times. The gene calls are TRBV29-1 and TRBJ2-1; D might be TRBD1 (5 bases). The CDR3 length is 13 residues. With 7 bases removed from V and 9 bases from J, the gap between germline ends came to 19 bases. Germline lookup yields CDR1 SQVTM and CDR2 ANQGSEA. This chain's CDR3 is CSGAIGQGGEQFF. In DNA, the CDR3 is TGCAGCGGCGCAATCGGGCAGGGCGGTGAGCAGTTCTTC.

This clonotype has only a few counts. The CDR3 region has the DNA TGTGCCAGCAGCTTTTCCCCAGGGGGAGAGACCCAGTACTTC. Translated: CASSFSPGGETQYF. The rearrangement uses TRBV7-3 and TRBJ2-5, with 7 positions matching TRBD1. Trimming removed 3 bases from V and 4 bases from J; junction bases left unmatched: 5. The length of the CDR3 is 14 residues. Germline CDR1 is SGHTA and CDR2 is FQGTGA.

This rearrangement joins TRBV18 to TRBJ2-1; no clear D. CDR3 length equals 15 residues. Germline CDR1 and CDR2: KGHSH and LQKENI. The germline V and J ends were trimmed by 2 bases and 0 bases, with 8 bases remaining between them. The chain's CDR3 is CASSPVRSSYNEQFF. The CDR3 DNA follows: TGTGCCAGCTCACCAGTCAGGAGCTCCTACAATGAGCAGTTCTTC.

This clonotype showed up many times. The rearrangement uses TRBV6-2 or TRBV6-3 and TRBJ2-1, with 7 bases lining up with TRBD2. The ends lost 5 bases at V and 3 bases at J; junction bases unmatched: 4. The germline V gene has CDR1 MNHEY and CDR2 SVGEGT. The CDR3 sequence is 14 residues long. CDR3 protein: CASSGDYDYNEQFF. The CDR3 DNA sequence: TGTGCCAGCAGTGGGGACTATGACTACAATGAGCAGTTCTTC.

The chain combines TRBV30 with TRBJ2-3, with TRBD2 as a possible D gene (6 bases). Per germline, CDR1 GTSNPN and CDR2 SVGIG (reference sequence). The CDR3 totals 13 residues. Deletions cut 2 bases from V and 4 bases from J, with 10 bases between. The CDR3 coding sequence is TGTGCCTGGAGTAGGCGGGAAGCAGATACGCAGTATTTT. This sequence encodes CAWSRREADTQYF.

This clonotype has just a few counts. Written as DNA, the CDR3 is TGCAGCGTTGCCGGGACTAGCGGAGCTTCTAGCACAGATACGCAGTATTTT. This encodes CSVAGTSGASSTDTQYF. This chain uses TRBV29-1 with TRBJ2-3; TRBD2 aligns across 11 bases. V lost 4 bases to trimming and J lost 0 bases; unmatched junction nucleotides: 9. Per germline, CDR1 SQVTM and CDR2 ANQGSEA. This CDR3 region has 17 residues.

There are a few counts of this clonotype. V usage is TRBV5-1 and J usage is TRBJ2-2; 7 bases fit TRBD1. The CDR3 sequence is 17 residues long. Germline assignment: CDR1 SGHRS and CDR2 YFSETQ. Trimming removed 0 bases from V and 0 bases from J; junction bases left unmatched: 5. The CDR3 reads CASSLGGTAANTGELFF. CDR3 in DNA: TGCGCCAGCAGCTTGGGAGGGACAGCCGCGAACACCGGGGAGCTGTTTTTT.

V usage is TRBV19 and J usage is TRBJ2-7, with D perhaps TRBD1 (6 bases). Germline CDR1 reads LNHDA; CDR2 reads SQIVND (reference sequence). CDR3 size: 15 residues. V lost 4 bases, J lost 2 bases, and 15 bases lay in between. In nucleotides, the CDR3 is TGTGCCAGTAGTACACCCGGGACACTCACCTACGAGCAGTACTTC. It translates to CASSTPGTLTYEQYF.

This clonotype was recorded a few times. This chain connects TRBV6-2 or TRBV6-3 to TRBJ2-6; 7 bases line up with TRBD1. V was clipped by 0 bases and J by 2 bases; unmatched bases: 1. Germline lookup yields CDR1 MNHEY and CDR2 SVGEGT. The CDR3 is made up of 16 amino acids. CDR3 nucleotides: TGTGCCAGCAGTTACTCCGACAGGGCTGGGGCCAACGTCCTGACTTTC. It encodes CASSYSDRAGANVLTF.

This clonotype has just a few counts. The J gene is TRBJ2-1, the V gene TRBV7-9; 11 positions match TRBD2. After removal of 5 bases from V and 4 bases from J, the junction contained 4 bases not matched to a gene. Germline V gives CDR1 SEHNR, CDR2 FQNEAQ (reference sequence). CDR3 length: 15 amino acids. The CDR3 DNA reads TGTGCCAGCAGCCTGGGACTAGCGGCATACAATGAGCAGTTCTTC. Translated, it gives CASSLGLAAYNEQFF.

The chain has TRBV7-2 and TRBJ1-1, with a weak D call TRBD1 (6 bases). The CDR3 is 15 residues long. Trimming took 5 bases from V and 4 from J, leaving 17 bases between them. Germline V gene lookup returns CDR1 SGHTA and CDR2 FQGNSA. The CDR3 DNA reads as TGTGCCAGCAGCCCCCCAGGGGCGCAGGGCACTGAAGCTTTCTTT. Amino acid sequence: CASSPPGAQGTEAFF.

This clonotype was counted at least ten times. The chain has TRBV20-1 and TRBJ2-7; 7 bases are a match to TRBD1. J was trimmed by 0 bases and V by 4 bases; bases with no gene match: 15. Germline assignment: CDR1 DFQATT and CDR2 SNEGSKA (reference sequence). This CDR3 is built from 17 residues. For the CDR3, the DNA is TGCAGTGCTACCCCACCTCAAGACAGGGCTTTCTCCTACGAGCAGTACTTC. Translated, it gives CSATPPQDRAFSYEQYF.

This clonotype has a handful of counts. The V and J genes are TRBV24-1 and TRBJ2-3, with D possibly matching TRBD2 (5 bases). The CDR3 contains 13 residues. Germline loops: CDR1 KGHDR, CDR2 SFDVKD. V lost 5 bases, J lost 4 bases, and 9 bases lay in between. CDR3 nucleotide sequence: TGTGCCACCAGTGGAGTGGAGGCAGATACGCAGTATTTT. Its translation: CATSGVEADTQYF.

This clonotype was observed a handful of times. This rearrangement joins TRBV2 to TRBJ2-7; 9 nucleotides align to TRBD2. The trim removed 7 bases at V and 5 bases at J, leaving 9 bases unmatched. Germline loops: CDR1 SNHLY, CDR2 FYNNEI. This CDR3 has 14 amino acids. The chain's CDR3 is CASILGLASDEQYF. DNA of the CDR3: TGTGCCAGCATACTGGGACTAGCTAGCGACGAGCAGTACTTC.

A single count supports this clonotype. A much larger clone sits a single nucleotide away, making a read error possible. The gene calls are TRBV20-1 and TRBJ1-2; the D gene is possibly TRBD1 (6 bases). The CDR3 totals 15 residues. Germline values: CDR1 DFQATT, CDR2 SNEGSKA (reference sequence). The DNA of the CDR3 is TGCAGTGCTCCGGCAGTACAGGGAAGGGACTATGACTACACCTTC. This gives the protein CSAPAVQGRDYDYTF.

This clonotype was seen repeatedly, ten times or more. For the CDR3, the DNA is TGTGCCAGCAGCCGGACAGGGGCGGGGGATACGCAGTATTTT. Its translation is CASSRTGAGDTQYF. The chain uses TRBV7-2 and TRBJ2-3, with 9 bases that match TRBD1. With 5 bases clipped from V and 6 bases from J, the junction kept 6 bases outside the gene matches. The CDR3 runs to 14 residues. CDR1 is SGHTA, CDR2 FQGNSA, per germline. Full variable domain (remainder filled in from reference TRBV7-2 and TRBJ2-3): GAGVSQSPSNKVTEKGKDVELRCDPISGHTALYWYRQSLGQGLEFLIYFQGNSAPDKSGLPSDRFSAERTGGSVSTLTIQRTQQEDSAVYLCASSRTGAGDTQYFGPGTRLTVL.

This clonotype was found a few times. This chain connects TRBV5-1 to TRBJ2-1; 7 positions agree with TRBD2. CDR1 and CDR2 (germline): SGHRS, YFSETQ. This CDR3 has 15 residues. V lost 1 base and J lost 4; bases outside the gene matches: 5. DNA of the CDR3: TGCGCCAGCAGCTTGTCCGGACTAGGGTACAATGAGCAGTTCTTC. Translated: CASSLSGLGYNEQFF.

In this sample, this clonotype turned up a few times. J is TRBJ1-5 and V is TRBV7-3; TRBD1 matches 10 bases. Looked up from germline, CDR1 is SGHTA and CDR2 is FQGTGA. The CDR3 covers 17 residues. Germline trimming cut 1 base from V and 0 bases from J; bases unmatched to any gene: 3. The CDR3 protein is CASSLRDRGDSNQPQHF. The CDR3 bases are TGTGCCAGCAGCTTAAGGGACAGGGGCGATAGCAATCAGCCCCAGCATTTT.

This clonotype was counted between two and nine times. This chain uses TRBV29-1 with TRBJ1-1; D unclear. The germline gives CDR1 SQVTM, CDR2 ANQGSEA. V lost 4 bases and J lost 1, with 7 bases in between. This CDR3 is built from 12 residues. CDR3 region: CSVVATNTEAFF. For the CDR3, the DNA is TGCAGCGTTGTGGCGACGAACACTGAAGCTTTCTTT. The full variable domain, its missing parts supplied by reference TRBV29-1 and TRBJ1-1, is SAVISQKPSRDICQRGTSLTIQCQVDSQVTMMFWYRQQPGQSLTLIATANQGSEATYESGFVIDKFPISRPNLTFSTLTVSNMSPEDSSIYLCSVVATNTEAFFGQGTRLTVV.